This T cell receptor beta chain was profiled in a study of CD8 T cells in Susac syndrome. Healthy donors served as age- and sex-matched controls. Random hexamers served to reverse transcribe roughly 0.45 to 1 ug RNA. TCRdb re-called the immunoSEQ multiplex PCR reads through MiXCR, storing one row per CDR3 protein. The sample lists 90,000 to 150,000 distinct CDR3 sequences, around 94% occurring once. Germline V CDR1 and CDR2: SEHNR, FQNEAQ (reference sequence). The V gene lost 6 bases and the J gene lost 5 bases, with 17 bases spanning the gap. The CDR3 is made up of 14 amino acids. What was sequenced was CD4+ T cells from PBMCs. The receptor was isolated from a human donor in good health. This chain links TRBV7-9 with TRBJ2-7; either TRBD1 or TRBD2 may fit D (5 bases each). The CDR3 coding sequence is TGTGCCAGCAGACAAGGGGAGAGCTTGGACGAGCAGTACTTC. Translation: CASRQGESLDEQYF.